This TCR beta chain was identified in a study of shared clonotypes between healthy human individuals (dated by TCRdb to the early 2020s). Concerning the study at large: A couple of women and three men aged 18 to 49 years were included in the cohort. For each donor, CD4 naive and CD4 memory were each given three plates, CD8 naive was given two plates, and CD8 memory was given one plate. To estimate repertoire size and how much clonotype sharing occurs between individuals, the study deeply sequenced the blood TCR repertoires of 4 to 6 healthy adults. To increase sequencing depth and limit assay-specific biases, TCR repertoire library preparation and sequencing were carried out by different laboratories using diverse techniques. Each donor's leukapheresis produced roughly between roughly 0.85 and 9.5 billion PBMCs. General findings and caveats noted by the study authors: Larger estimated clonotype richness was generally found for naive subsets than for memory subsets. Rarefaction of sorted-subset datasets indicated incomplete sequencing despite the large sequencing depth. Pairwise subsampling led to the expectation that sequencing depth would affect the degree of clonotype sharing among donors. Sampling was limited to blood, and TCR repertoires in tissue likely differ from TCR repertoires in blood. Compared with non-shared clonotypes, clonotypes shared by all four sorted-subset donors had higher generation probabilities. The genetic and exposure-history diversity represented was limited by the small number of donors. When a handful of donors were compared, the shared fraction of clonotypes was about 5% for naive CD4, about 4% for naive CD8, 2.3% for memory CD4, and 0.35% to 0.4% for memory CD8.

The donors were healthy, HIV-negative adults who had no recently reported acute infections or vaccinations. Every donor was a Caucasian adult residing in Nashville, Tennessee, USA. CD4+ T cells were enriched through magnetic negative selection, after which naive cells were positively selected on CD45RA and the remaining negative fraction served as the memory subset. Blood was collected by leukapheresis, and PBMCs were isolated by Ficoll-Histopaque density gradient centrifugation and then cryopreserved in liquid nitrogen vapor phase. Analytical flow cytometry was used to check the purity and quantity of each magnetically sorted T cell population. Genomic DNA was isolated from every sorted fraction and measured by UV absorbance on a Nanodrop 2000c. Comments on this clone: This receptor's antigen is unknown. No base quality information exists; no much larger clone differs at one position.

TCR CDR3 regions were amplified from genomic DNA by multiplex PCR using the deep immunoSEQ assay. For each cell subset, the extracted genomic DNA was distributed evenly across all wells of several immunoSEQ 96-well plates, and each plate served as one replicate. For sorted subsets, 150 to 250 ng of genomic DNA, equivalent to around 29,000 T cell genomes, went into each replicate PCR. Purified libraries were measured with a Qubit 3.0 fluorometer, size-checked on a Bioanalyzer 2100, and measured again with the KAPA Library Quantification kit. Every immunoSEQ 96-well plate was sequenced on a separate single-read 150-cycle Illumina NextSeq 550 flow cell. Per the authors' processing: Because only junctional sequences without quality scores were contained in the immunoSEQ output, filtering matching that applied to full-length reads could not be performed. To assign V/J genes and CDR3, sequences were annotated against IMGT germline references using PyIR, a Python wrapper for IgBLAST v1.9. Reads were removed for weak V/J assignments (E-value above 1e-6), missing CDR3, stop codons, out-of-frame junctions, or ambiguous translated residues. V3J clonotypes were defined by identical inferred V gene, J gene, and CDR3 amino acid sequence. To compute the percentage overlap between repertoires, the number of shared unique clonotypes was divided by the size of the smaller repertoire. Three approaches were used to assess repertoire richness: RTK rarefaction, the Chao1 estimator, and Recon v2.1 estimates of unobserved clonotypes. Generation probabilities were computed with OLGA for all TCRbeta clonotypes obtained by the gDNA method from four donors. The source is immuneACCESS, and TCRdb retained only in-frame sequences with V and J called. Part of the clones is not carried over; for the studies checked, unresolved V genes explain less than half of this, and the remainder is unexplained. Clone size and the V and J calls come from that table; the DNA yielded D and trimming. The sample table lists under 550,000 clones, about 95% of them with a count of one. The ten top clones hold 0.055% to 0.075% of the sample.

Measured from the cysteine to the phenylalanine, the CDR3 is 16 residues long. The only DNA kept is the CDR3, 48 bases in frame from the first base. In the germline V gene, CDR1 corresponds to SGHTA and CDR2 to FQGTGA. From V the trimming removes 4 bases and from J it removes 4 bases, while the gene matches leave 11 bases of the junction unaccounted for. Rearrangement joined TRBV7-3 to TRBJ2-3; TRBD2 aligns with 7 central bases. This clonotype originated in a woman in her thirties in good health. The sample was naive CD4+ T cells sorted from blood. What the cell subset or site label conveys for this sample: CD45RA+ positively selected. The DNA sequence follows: TGTGCCAGCAGCTCCTCCTTGGGGGGAGGGCCAGATACGCAGTATTTT. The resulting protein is CASSSSLGGGPDTQYF.